The rows below give T cell receptor beta chains drawn from one sample of a study of cytomegalovirus exposure and HLA in healthy donors. Profiled with immunoSEQ multiplex PCR; TCRdb holds only in-frame clones, not every one. The sample has approximately 130,000 clones; approximately 89% are singletons. Material: PBMCs. These receptors all come from a woman under 40 in good health and CMV-seropositive. Both conserved end residues are part of each CDR3.

v_call cdr3_length cdr3_aa
TRBV5-1 14 CASSLEGQGYGYTF
TRBV7-6 16 CASSLTWERGTGELFF
TRBV27 15 CASSPGTGISYEQYF
TRBV5-1 14 CASSSGQVGDTQYF
TRBV6-1 14 CASSEEAVLYGYTF
TRBV5-4 14 CASSWGTEQETQYF
TRBV27 12 CASRPGAGELFF
TRBV2 14 CASSLLAGVETQYF
TRBV29-1 13 CSVAAGALYEQYF
TRBV21-1 15 CASSKEGTASYEQYF
TRBV4-1 17 CASSQGRVTTRDNEQFF
TRBV28 15 CASSLEAAYQETQYF
TRBV11-2 14 CASSLWGEVDTQYF
TRBV19 16 CASAVLGTDPFYGYTF
TRBV30 14 CAWSDTGLDQPQHF
TRBV5-6 12 CASSGGGVEAFF
TRBV25-1 16 CASSEGVAGGGEKLFF
TRBV28 13 CASGLTGNYGYTF
TRBV6-5 13 CASRLRETGELFF
TRBV2 14 CASRSDTEDTEAFF
TRBV27 15 CASSSSYAGNSPLHF
TRBV5-6 12 CASSSISDGYTF
TRBV12-5 15 CASGTGTSVGETQYF
TRBV5-1 16 CASSLEVGTSLYEQYF
TRBV30 12 CAFTGGNEKLFF
TRBV2 13 CASSDRGRNTIYF
TRBV2 13 CASSLGLTRGYTF
TRBV19 12 CASSYIGYEQYF
TRBV9 15 CASTPGWGRQDTQYF
TRBV28 14 CASSFWAGAGEQYF
TRBV28 15 CASRPGTSGIYEQFF